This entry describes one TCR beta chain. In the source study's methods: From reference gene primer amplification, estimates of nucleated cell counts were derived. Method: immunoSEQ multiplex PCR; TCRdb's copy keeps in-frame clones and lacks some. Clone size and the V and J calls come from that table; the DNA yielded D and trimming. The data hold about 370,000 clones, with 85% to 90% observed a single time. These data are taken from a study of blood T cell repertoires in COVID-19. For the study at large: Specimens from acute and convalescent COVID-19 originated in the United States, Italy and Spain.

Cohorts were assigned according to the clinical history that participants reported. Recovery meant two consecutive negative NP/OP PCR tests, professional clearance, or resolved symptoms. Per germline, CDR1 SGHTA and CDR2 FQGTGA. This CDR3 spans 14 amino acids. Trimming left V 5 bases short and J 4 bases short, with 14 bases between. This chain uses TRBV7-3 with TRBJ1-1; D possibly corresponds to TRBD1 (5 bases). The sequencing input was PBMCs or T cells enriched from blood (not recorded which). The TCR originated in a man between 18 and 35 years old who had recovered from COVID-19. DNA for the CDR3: TGTGCCAGCAGCGAGCCAGGGATGGTCACTGAAGCTTTCTTT. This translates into CASSEPGMVTEAFF.